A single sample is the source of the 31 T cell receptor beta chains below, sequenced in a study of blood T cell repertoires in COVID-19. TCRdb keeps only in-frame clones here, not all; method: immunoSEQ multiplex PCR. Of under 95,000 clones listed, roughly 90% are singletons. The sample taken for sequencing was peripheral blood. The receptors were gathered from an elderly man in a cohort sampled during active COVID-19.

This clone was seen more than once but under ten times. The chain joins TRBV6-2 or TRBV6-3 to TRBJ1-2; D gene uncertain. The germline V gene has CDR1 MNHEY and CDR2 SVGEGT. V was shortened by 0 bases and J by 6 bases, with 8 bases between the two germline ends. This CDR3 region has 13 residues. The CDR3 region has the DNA TGTGCCAGCAGTTACTCGTTCTCCGATGGCTACACCTTC. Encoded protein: CASSYSFSDGYTF.

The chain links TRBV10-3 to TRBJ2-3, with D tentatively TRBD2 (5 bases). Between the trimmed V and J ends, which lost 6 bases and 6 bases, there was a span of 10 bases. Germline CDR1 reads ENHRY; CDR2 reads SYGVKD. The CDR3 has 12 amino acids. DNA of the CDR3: TGTGCCATCAGGAACGGGGAGGATACGCAGTATTTT. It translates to CAIRNGEDTQYF.

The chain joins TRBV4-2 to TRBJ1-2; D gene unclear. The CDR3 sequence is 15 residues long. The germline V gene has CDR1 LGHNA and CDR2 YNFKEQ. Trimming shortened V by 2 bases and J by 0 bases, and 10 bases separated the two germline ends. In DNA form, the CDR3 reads TGTGCCAGCAGCCAATCGAGGGCCACTAACTATGGCTACACCTTC. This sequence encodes CASSQSRATNYGYTF.

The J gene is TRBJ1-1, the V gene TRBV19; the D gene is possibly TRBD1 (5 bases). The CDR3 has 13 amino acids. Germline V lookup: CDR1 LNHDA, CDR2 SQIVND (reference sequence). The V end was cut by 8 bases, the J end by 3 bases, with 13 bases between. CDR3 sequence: CASAGGFDTEAFF. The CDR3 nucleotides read TGTGCCAGTGCGGGGGGGTTCGACACTGAAGCTTTCTTT.

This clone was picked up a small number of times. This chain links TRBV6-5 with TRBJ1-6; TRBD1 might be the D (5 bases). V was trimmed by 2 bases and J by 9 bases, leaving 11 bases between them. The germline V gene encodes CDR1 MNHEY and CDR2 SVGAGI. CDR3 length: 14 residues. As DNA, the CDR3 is TGTGCCAGCAGTTACGGGGCAGGGCCTTCACCCCTCCACTTT. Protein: CASSYGAGPSPLHF.

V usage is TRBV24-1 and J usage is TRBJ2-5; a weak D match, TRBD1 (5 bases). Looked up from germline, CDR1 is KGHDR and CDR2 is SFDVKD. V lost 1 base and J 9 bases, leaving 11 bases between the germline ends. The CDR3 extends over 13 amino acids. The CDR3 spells CATSDLSVGAQYF. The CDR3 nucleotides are TGTGCCACCAGTGATTTATCAGTAGGGGCCCAGTACTTC.

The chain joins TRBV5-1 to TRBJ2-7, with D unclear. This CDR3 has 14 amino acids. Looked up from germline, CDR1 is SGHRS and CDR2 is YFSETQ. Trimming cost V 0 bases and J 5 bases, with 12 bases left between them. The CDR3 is CASSLAGTGNEQYF. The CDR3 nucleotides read TGCGCCAGCAGCTTGGCAGGCACTGGAAACGAGCAGTACTTC. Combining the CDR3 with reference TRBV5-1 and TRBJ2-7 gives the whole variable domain KAGVTQTPRYLIKTRGQQVTLSCSPISGHRSVSWYQQTPGQGLQFLFEYFSETQRNKGNFPGRFSGRQFSNSRSEMNVSTLELGDSALYLCASSLAGTGNEQYFGPGTRLTVT.

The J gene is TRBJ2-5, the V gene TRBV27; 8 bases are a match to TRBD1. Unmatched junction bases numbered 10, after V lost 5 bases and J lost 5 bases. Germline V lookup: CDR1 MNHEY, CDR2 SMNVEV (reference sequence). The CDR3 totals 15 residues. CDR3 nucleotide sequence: TGTGCCAGCAGTCCTCTCAGGGGGCGCGTGGAGACCCAGTACTTC. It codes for CASSPLRGRVETQYF.

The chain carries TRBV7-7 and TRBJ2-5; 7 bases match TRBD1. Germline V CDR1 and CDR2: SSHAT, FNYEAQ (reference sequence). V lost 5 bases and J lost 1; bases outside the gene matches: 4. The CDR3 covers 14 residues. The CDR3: CASSPRGSQETQYF. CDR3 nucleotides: TGTGCCAGCAGCCCCAGGGGGTCCCAAGAGACCCAGTACTTC.

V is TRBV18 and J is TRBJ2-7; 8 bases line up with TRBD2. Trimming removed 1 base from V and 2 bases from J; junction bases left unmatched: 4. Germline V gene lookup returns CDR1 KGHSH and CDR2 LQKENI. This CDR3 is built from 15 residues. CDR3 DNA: TGTGCCAGCTCACCACGGTCACTAGCGGCCTACGAGCAGTACTTC. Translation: CASSPRSLAAYEQYF.

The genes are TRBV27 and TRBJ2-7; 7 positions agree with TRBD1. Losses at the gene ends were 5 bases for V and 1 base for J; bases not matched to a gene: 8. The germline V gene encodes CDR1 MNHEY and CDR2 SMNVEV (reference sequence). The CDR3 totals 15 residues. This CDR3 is CASSDRDRISYEQYF. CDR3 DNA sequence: TGTGCCAGCAGTGACCGGGACAGAATTTCCTACGAGCAGTACTTC.

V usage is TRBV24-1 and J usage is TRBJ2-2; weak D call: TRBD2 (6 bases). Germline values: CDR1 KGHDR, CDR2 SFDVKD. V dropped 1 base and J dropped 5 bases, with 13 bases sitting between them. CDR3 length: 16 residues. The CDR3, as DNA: TGTGCCACCAGTGATTTTGGGGGGAACCGGACCGGGGAGCTGTTTTTT. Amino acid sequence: CATSDFGGNRTGELFF.

This chain's CDR3 is CASSSEQGAYEAFF. CDR3 in DNA: TGTGCCAGCAGTTCCGAACAGGGGGCTTATGAAGCTTTCTTT. The chain links TRBV27 to TRBJ1-1; 9 nucleotides agree with TRBD1. Germline V gene data show CDR1 as MNHEY and CDR2 as SMNVEV (reference sequence). The CDR3 runs to 14 residues. The V gene end was trimmed by 4 bases and the J gene end by 7 bases; junction bases not matched to a gene: 7.

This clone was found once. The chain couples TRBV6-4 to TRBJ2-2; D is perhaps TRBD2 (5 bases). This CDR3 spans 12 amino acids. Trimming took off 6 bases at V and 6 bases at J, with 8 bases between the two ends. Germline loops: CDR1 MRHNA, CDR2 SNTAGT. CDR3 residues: CASSPEAGELFF. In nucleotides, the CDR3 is TGTGCCAGCAGCCCGGAGGCCGGGGAGCTGTTTTTT.

The CDR3 loop reads CASSVEVGADTIYF. For the CDR3, the DNA is TGTGCCAGCAGCGTAGAAGTAGGGGCTGACACCATATATTTT. The chain couples TRBV9 to TRBJ1-3, with a possible D match to TRBD1 (5 bases). The CDR3 sequence is 14 residues long. Germline V lookup: CDR1 SGDLS, CDR2 YYNGEE. Trimming removed 0 bases at V and 8 bases at J, with 12 bases between.

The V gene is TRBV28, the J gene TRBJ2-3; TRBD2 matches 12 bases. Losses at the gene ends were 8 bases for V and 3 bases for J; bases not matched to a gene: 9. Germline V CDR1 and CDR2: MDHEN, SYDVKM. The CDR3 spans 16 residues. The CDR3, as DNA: TGTGCCAGCCTCGGGACTAGCGGGCGAGCAACAGATACGCAGTATTTT. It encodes CASLGTSGRATDTQYF.

The CDR3 sequence: CATSDPGTGNQPQHF. The CDR3 region has the DNA TGTGCCACCAGTGATCCCGGGACAGGCAATCAGCCCCAGCATTTT. The chain carries TRBV24-1 and TRBJ1-5, with 7 positions matching TRBD1. Trimming cost V 3 bases and J 2 bases; bases outside gene matches: 3. The V gene's germline CDR1 is KGHDR and CDR2 SFDVKD. CDR3 length: 15 amino acids.

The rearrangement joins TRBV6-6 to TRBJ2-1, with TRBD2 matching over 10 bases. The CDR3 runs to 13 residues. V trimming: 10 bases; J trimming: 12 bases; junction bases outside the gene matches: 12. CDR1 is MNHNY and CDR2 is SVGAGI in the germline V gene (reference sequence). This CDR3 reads CATVGTSERRQFF. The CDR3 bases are TGTGCCACGGTAGGGACTAGCGAGAGGAGGCAGTTCTTC.

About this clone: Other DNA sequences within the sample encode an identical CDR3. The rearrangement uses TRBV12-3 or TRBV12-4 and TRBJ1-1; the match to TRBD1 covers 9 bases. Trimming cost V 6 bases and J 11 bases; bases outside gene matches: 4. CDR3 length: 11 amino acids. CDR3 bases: TGTGCCAGCAGCTCCGGGACAGGGGCTTTCTTT. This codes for CASSSGTGAFF.

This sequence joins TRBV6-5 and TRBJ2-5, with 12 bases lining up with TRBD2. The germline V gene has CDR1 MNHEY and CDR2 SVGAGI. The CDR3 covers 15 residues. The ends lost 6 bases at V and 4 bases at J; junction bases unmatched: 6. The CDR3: CASRQLAGGLETQYF. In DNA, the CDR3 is TGTGCCAGCAGACAACTAGCGGGGGGTCTAGAGACCCAGTACTTC.

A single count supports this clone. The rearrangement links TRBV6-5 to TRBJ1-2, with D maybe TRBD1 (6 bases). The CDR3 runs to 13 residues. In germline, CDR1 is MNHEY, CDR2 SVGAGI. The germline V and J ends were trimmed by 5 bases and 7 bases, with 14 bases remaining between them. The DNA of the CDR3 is TGTGCCAGCAGTACGAGGGTACAGGGTGGCTACACCTTC. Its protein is CASSTRVQGGYTF.

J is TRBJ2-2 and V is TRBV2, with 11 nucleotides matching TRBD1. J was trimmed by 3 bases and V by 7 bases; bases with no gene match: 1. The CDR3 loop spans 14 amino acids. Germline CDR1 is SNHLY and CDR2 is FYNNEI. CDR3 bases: TGTGCCAGCATGGGACAGGGGGACACCGGGGAGCTGTTTTTT. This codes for CASMGQGDTGELFF. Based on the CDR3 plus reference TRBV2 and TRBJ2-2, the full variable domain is EPEVTQTPSHQVTQMGQEVILRCVPISNHLYFYWYRQILGQKVEFLVSFYNNEISEKSEIFDDQFSVERPDGSNFTLKIRSTKLEDSAMYFCASMGQGDTGELFFGEGSRLTVL.

CDR3 amino acids: CASRGTGGHSPQYF. CDR3 DNA sequence: TGTGCCAGCAGGGGAACAGGGGGCCATAGCCCGCAGTATTTT. The chain is built from TRBV2 and TRBJ2-3, with 9 bases that match TRBD1. Germline V gene lookup returns CDR1 SNHLY and CDR2 FYNNEI. V gave up 6 bases and J gave up 10 bases; unmatched junction bases: 11. This CDR3 is built from 14 residues.

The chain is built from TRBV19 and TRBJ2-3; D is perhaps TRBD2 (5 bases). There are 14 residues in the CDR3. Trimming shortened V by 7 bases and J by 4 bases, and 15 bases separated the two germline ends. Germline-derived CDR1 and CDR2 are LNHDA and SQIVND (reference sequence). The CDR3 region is CASKYTGGPDTQYF. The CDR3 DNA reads TGTGCCAGTAAGTACACCGGAGGTCCAGATACGCAGTATTTT.

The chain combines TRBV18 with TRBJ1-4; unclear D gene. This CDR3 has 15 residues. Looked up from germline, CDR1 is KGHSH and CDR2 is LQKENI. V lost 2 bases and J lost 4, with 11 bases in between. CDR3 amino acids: CASSPIGVGNEKLFF. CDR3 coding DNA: TGTGCCAGCTCACCAATCGGGGTGGGTAATGAAAAACTGTTTTTT.

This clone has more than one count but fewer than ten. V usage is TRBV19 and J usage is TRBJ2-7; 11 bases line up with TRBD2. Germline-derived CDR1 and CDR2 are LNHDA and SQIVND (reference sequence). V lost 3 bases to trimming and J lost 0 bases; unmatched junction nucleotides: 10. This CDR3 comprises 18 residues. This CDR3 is CASSIVVGLADSSYEQYF. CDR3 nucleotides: TGTGCCAGTAGTATCGTTGTGGGACTAGCGGACAGCTCCTACGAGCAGTACTTC.

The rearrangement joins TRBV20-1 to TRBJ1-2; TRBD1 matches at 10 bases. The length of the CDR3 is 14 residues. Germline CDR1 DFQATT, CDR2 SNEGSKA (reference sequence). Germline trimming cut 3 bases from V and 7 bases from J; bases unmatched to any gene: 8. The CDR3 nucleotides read TGCAGTGCTAGTGAGACAGGGGGCTCAAGTGGCTACACCTTC. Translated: CSASETGGSSGYTF.

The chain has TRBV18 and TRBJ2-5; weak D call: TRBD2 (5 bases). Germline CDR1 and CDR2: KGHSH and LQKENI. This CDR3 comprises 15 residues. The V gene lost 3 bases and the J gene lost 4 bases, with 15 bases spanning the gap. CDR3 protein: CASSPTAEGSETQYF. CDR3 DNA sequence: TGTGCCAGCTCACCCACAGCGGAAGGGTCAGAGACCCAGTACTTC. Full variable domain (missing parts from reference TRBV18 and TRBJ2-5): NAGVMQNPRHLVRRRGQEARLRCSPMKGHSHVYWYRQLPEEGLKFMVYLQKENIIDESGMPKERFSAEFPKEGPSILRIQQVVRGDSAAYFCASSPTAEGSETQYFGPGTRLLVL.

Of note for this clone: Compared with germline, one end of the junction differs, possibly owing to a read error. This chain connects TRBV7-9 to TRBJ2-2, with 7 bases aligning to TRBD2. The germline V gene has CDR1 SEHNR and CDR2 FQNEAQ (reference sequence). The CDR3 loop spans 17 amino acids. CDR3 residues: CASSLSFGAGNPGELFF. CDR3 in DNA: TGTGCCAGCAGCTTAAGCTTCGGAGCGGGGAACCCCGGGGAGCTGTTTTTT.

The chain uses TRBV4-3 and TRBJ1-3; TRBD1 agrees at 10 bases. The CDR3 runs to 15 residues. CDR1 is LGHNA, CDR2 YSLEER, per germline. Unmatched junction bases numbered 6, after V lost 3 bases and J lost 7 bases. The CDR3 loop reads CASSQDRGAWNTIYF. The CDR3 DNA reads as TGCGCCAGCAGCCAGGACAGGGGGGCTTGGAACACCATATATTTT.

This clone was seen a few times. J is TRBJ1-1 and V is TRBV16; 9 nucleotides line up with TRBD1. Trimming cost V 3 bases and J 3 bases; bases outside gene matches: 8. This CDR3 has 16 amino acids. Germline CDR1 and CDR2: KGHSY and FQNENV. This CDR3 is CASSQRGQGLDTEAFF. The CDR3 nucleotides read TGTGCCAGCAGCCAGCGGGGACAGGGTTTGGACACTGAAGCTTTCTTT.